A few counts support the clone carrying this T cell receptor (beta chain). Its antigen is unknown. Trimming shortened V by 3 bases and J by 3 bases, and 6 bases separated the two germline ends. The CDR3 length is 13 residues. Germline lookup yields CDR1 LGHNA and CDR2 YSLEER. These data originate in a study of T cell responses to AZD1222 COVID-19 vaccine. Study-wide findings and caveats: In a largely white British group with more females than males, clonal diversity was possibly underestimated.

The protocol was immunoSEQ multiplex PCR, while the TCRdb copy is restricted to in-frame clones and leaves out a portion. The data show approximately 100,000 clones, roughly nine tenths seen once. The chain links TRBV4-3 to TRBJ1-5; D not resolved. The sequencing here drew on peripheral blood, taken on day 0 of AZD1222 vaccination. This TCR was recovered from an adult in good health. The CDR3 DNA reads TGCGCCAGCAGCCAGGGATACAATCAGCCCCAGCATTTT. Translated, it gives CASSQGYNQPQHF.